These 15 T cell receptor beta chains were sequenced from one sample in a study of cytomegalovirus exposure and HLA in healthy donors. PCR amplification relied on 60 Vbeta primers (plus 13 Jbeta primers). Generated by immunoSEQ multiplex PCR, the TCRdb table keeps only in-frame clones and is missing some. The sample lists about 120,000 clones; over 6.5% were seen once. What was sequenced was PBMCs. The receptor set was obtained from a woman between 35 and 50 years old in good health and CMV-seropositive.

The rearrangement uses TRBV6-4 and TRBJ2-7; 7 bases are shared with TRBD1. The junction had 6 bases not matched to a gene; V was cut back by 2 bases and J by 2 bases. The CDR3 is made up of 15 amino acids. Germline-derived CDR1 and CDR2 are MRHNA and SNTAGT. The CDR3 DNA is TGTGCCAGCAGTGACAAACAGGGGCCGGCCTACGAGCAGTACTTC. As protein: CASSDKQGPAYEQYF.

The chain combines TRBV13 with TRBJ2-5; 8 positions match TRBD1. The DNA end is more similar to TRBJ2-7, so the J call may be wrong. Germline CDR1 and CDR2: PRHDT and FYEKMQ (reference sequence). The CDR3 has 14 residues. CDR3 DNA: TGTGCCAGCAGCCCCGACAGGGGAGTGTACGAGCAGTACTTC. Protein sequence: CASSPDRGVYEQYF.

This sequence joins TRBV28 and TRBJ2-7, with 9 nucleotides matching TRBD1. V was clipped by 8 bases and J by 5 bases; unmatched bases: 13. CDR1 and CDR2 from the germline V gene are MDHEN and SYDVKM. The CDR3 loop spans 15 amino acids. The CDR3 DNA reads TGTGCCAGCGGGCCTCCGGGACAGGGAGTCAACGAGCAGTACTTC. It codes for CASGPPGQGVNEQYF. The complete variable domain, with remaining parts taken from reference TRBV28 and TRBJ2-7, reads DVKVTQSSRYLVKRTGEKVFLECVQDMDHENMFWYRQDPGLGLRLIYFSYDVKMKEKGDIPEGYSVSREKKERFSLILESASTNQTSMYLCASGPPGQGVNEQYFGPGTRLTVT.

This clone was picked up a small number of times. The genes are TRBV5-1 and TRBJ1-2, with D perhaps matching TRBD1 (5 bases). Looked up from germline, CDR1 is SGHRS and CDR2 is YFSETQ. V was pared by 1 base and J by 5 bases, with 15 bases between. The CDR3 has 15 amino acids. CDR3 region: CASSLTQESRYGYTF. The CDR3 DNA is TGCGCCAGCAGCTTGACACAGGAAAGCCGATATGGCTACACCTTC. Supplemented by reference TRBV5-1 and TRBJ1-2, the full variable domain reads KAGVTQTPRYLIKTRGQQVTLSCSPISGHRSVSWYQQTPGQGLQFLFEYFSETQRNKGNFPGRFSGRQFSNSRSEMNVSTLELGDSALYLCASSLTQESRYGYTFGSGTRLTVV.

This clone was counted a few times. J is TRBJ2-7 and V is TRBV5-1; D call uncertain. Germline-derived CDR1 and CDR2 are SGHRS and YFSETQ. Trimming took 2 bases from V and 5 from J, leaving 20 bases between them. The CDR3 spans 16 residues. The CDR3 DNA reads TGCGCCAGCAGCTTATCCCCTTTTGGAGCTGGAAACGAGCAGTACTTC. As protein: CASSLSPFGAGNEQYF.

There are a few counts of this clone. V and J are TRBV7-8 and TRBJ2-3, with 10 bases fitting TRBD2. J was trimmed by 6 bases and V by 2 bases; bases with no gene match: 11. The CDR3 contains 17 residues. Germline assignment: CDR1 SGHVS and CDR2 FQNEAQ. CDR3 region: CASSLPIGSGGTDTQYF. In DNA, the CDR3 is TGTGCCAGCAGCTTACCCATCGGTAGCGGGGGGACGGATACGCAGTATTTT.

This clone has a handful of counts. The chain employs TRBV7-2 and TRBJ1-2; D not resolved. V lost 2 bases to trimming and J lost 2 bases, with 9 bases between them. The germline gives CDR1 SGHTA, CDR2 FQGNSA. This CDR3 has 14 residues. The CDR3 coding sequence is TGTGCCAGCAGCTTACCGGGTCTAAACTATGGCTACACCTTC. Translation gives CASSLPGLNYGYTF.

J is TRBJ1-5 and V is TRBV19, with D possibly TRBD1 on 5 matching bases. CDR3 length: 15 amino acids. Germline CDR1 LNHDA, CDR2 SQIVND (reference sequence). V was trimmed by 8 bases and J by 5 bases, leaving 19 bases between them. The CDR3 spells CASHFRGSGDQPQHF. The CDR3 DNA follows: TGTGCCAGTCACTTTCGGGGCAGCGGGGATCAGCCCCAGCATTTT. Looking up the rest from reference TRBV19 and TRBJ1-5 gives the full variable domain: DGGITQSPKYLFRKEGQNVTLSCEQNLNHDAMYWYRQDPGQGLRLIYYSQIVNDFQKGDIAEGYSVSREKKESFPLTVTSAQKNPTAFYLCASHFRGSGDQPQHFGDGTRLSIL.

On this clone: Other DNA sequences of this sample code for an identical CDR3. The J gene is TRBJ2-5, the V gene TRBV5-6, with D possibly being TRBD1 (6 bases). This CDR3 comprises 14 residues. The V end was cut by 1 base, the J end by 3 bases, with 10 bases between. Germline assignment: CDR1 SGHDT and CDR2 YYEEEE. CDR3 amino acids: CASSLTGSKETQYF. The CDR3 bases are TGTGCCAGCAGCTTGACAGGGTCGAAAGAGACCCAGTACTTC.

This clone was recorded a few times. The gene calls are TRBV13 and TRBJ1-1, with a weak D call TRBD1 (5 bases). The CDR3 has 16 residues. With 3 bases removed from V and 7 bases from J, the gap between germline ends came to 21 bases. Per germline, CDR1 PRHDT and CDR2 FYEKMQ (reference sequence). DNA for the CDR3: TGTGCCAGCAGCTTTGCCTCCGGGGCCCCGGGAGGTGAAGCTTTCTTT. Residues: CASSFASGAPGGEAFF. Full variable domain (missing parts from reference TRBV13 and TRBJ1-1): AAGVIQSPRHLIKEKRETATLKCYPIPRHDTVYWYQQGPGQDPQFLISFYEKMQSDKGSIPDRFSAQQFSDYHSELNMSSLELGDSALYFCASSFASGAPGGEAFFGQGTRLTVV.

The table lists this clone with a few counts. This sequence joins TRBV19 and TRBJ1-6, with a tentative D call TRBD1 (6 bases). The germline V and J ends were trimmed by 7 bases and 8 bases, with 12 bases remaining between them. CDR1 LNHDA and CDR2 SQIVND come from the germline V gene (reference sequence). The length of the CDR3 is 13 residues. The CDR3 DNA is TGTGCCAGTACTGGGGACACCTATTCACCCCTCCACTTT. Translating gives CASTGDTYSPLHF. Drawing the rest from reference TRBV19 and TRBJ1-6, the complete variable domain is DGGITQSPKYLFRKEGQNVTLSCEQNLNHDAMYWYRQDPGQGLRLIYYSQIVNDFQKGDIAEGYSVSREKKESFPLTVTSAQKNPTAFYLCASTGDTYSPLHFGNGTRLTVT.

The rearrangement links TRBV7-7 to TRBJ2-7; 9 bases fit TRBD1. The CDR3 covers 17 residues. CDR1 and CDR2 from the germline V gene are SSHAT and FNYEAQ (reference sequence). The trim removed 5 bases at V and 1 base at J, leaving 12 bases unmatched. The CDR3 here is CASSPSLAGTGSYEQYF. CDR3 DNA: TGTGCCAGCAGCCCTTCTCTTGCCGGGACAGGGTCCTACGAGCAGTACTTC.

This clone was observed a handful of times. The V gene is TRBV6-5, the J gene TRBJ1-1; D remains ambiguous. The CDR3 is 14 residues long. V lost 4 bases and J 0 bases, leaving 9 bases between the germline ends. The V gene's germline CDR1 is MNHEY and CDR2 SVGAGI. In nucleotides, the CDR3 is TGTGCCAGCAGTTCTCGAGTAATGAACACTGAAGCTTTCTTT. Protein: CASSSRVMNTEAFF.

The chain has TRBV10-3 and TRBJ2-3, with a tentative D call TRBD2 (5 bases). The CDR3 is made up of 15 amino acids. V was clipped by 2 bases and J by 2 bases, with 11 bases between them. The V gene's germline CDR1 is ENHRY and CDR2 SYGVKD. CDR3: CAISEGLTPTDTQYF. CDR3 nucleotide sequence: TGTGCCATCAGTGAGGGACTCACTCCCACAGATACGCAGTATTTT.

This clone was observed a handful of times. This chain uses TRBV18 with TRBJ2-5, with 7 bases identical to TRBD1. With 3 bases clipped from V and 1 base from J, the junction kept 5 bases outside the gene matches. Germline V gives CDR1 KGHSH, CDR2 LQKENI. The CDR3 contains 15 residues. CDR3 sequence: CASSPRDRVQETQYF. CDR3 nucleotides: TGTGCCAGCTCACCCCGTGACAGGGTCCAAGAGACCCAGTACTTC.